This T cell receptor beta chain emerged from a study of identifying expanded T cells in peripheral blood. General study points: Variance in clone template counts between approximately two-week samples significantly increased with total template count across all healthy donors. Over two and four weeks, about 15 and 18 clones changed, versus roughly 1.1 between replicates.

Collection occurred without any documented infections or immune events in donors. Germline CDR1 is SGHDT and CDR2 is YYEEEE. The CDR3 has 14 amino acids. V lost 4 bases and J 0 bases, leaving 11 bases between the germline ends. Notes on this clone: As yet, its antigen is unknown.

Profiled with immunoSEQ multiplex PCR; TCRdb holds only in-frame clones, not every one. The sample holds more than 55,000 clones, 87% seen once. This chain uses TRBV5-6 with TRBJ2-7; possibly TRBD2 for D (6 bases). The clonotype originates from a person aged 18 to 75 in good health. Sequenced material: blood. The CDR3 coding sequence is TGTGCCAGCAGCCCTGCGGGGATCTCCTACGAGCAGTACTTC. Translating gives CASSPAGISYEQYF.